The source of this TCR beta chain is a study of blood T cell repertoires in COVID-19. Background on the study: PBMCs, B-cell-depleted T cells, or T cells were the source of the cDNA or gDNA that made up the material.

As originally analysed: Amplification with reference gene primers provided the estimates of nucleated cell counts. Clones were sequenced by immunoSEQ multiplex PCR, and TCRdb holds only the in-frame ones, with some missing. That table supplies the V and J calls and clone size; D and trimming were determined from the DNA. The table shows over 150,000 clones, with approximately 86% occurring only once. The CDR3 is 15 residues long. V lost 5 bases to trimming and J lost 2 bases, with 17 bases between them. From germline, CDR1 is SGHKS and CDR2 YYEKEE (reference sequence). The V call is TRBV5-5, the J call TRBJ2-7, with a tentative D call TRBD1 (6 bases). Sequenced: peripheral blood. The clonotype comes from a man aged 80 or over with COVID-19, enrolled during active disease. The CDR3 DNA reads TGTGCCAGCAGATTAGACAGGCTCAATGCCTACGAGCAGTACTTC. Protein product: CASRLDRLNAYEQYF.